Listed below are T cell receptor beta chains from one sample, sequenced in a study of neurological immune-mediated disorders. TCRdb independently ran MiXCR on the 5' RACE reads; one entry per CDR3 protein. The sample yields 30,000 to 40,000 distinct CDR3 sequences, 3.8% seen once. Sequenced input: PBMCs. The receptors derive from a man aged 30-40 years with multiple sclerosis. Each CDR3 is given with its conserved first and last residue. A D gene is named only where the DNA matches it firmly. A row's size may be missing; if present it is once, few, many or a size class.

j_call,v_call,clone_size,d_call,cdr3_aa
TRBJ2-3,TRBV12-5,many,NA,CASGLVGDTQYF
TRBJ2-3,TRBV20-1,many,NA,CSARQGIDTQYF
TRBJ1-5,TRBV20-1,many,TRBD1,CSASRGTGVLNQPQHF
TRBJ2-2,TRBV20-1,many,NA,CSARGPRAGELFF
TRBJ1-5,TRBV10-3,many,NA,CAISTVGDSNQPQNF
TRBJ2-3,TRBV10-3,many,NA,CAIRDMGGKTDTQYF
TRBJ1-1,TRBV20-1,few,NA,CSARGDRSEAFF
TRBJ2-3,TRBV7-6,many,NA,CASSLTGGADTQYF
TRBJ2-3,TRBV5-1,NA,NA,CASSLGESTDTQYF
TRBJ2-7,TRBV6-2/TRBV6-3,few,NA,CASRTGTVEQYF
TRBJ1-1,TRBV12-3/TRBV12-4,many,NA,CASRTDSGAELEAFF
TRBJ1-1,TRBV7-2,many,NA,CASSLTVGRSTEAFF
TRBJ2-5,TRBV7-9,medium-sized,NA,CASSAKEVSQETQYF
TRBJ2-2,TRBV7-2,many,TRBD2,CASSLEAGSPNRNTGELFF
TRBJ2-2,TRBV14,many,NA,CASSYEVRTGELFF
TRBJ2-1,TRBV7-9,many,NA,CASSQQGRYNEQFF
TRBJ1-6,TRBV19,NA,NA,CASSLVRGDSPLNF
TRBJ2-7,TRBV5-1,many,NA,CASSRLQGNEQYF
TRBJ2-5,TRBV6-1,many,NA,CASSEVWGETQYF
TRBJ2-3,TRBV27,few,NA,CASMPGLAPYTQYF
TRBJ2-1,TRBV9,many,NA,CASSAPEWNEQFF
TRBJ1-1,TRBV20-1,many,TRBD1,CSALRQGGTEAFF
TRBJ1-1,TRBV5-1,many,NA,CASREGTGNTEAFF
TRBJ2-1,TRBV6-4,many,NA,CASSTSGTSGYNEQFF
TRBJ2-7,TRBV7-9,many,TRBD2,CASSLGGGANRGYEQYF